The clone carrying this T cell receptor (beta chain) came up many times. Unique molecular identifiers were incorporated during preparation of the TCRbeta library. TCRdb used MiXCR to reprocess the PCR reads, holding one entry per CDR3 protein. Of 200,000 to 300,000 distinct CDR3 sequences in the sample, over 20% are singletons; the top ten hold roughly 2.6%. This sample is drawn from a study of T-cell reconstitution after alpha-beta-depleted transplantation in children. Germline assignment: CDR1 MNHEY and CDR2 SVGAGI. V shed 6 bases and J shed 2 bases, with 17 bases lying between them. This CDR3 is 15 amino acids long.

Specimen: PBMCs, collected before TCRalphabeta/CD19-depleted stem cell transplant. The V gene is TRBV6-5, the J gene TRBJ2-7; possible D gene TRBD1, 5 bases. The receptor comes from a girl aged 2 to 9 with Fanconi anemia, due to receive a stem cell transplant. The CDR3 reads CASSSRWGPPYEQYF. The CDR3 DNA reads TGTGCCAGCAGCTCCCGATGGGGCCCTCCCTACGAGCAGTACTTC.